The TCR beta chain described here comes from a study of blood T cell repertoires in COVID-19. Unmatched junction bases numbered 9, after V lost 3 bases and J lost 15 bases. CDR1 is MNHEY, CDR2 SMNVEV, per germline (reference sequence). The CDR3 is 13 residues long. In the original processing: Counts of nucleated cells, estimated from reference gene primer amplification, were obtained. Assay: immunoSEQ multiplex PCR; the TCRdb copy retains only in-frame clones and omits some. V, J and clone size derive from that table, while D and trimming were established from the DNA sequence. The sample lists over 250,000 clones, 70% to 90% seen once, with 8% to 13% in the top ten.

The V call is TRBV27, the J call TRBJ2-1; 9 nucleotides match TRBD1. This receptor was obtained from a woman between 70 and 85 years old with acute or convalescent COVID-19. Sequenced sample: peripheral blood. This CDR3 is CASSLIIRDRVFF. The CDR3 DNA is TGTGCCAGCAGTTTGATAATTCGGGACAGGGTGTTCTTC.